This T cell receptor beta chain was identified during a study of T cell clonality in common variable immunodeficiency. Findings and caveats of the study: In common variable immunodeficiency, TCR beta chains reportedly carried fewer deletions and N-nucleotide insertions. CVID subjects shared fewer TCRbeta clones than healthy controls did.

In its sample, this clone was seen many times. Its antigen is still unknown. From the germline J gene comes the end of the CDR3, since the read stops 3 residues before it. Profiling relied on immunoSEQ multiplex PCR, and the TCRdb table lists in-frame clones only, not all of them. Reported are roughly 48,000 clones, none seen only once; the ten largest carry about 3.7%. In germline, CDR1 is ENHRY, CDR2 SYGVKD. The J segment lost 7 bases and the V segment lost 0 bases, leaving 7 bases of the junction unmatched. This CDR3 has 16 residues. The receptor was derived from a person aged 18-70 years in good health. Sequencing was performed on peripheral blood mononuclear cells. The chain couples TRBV10-3 to TRBJ2-1; 9 bases line up with TRBD1. Incomplete CDR3 DNA: TGTGCCATCAGTGAGTCTGGGACAGGGTTGAGGAATGAG. Its translation is CAISESGTGLRNE. In full, the CDR3 reads CAISESGTGLRNEQFF.